This T cell receptor (beta chain) was found in a study of blood T cell repertoires in COVID-19. The assay was immunoSEQ multiplex PCR, and TCRdb's table has in-frame clones only and misses some. The data contain some 120,000 clones, about four fifths of them singletons. The specimen sequenced was peripheral blood. This clonotype originated in a man aged 80 or over with active or convalescent COVID-19.

The CDR3 loop reads CASSLGQAHEQFF. CDR3 nucleotide sequence: TGTGCCAGCAGCTTAGGACAAGCCCATGAGCAGTTCTTC. The V gene is TRBV7-6, the J gene TRBJ2-1; D unresolved. CDR3 length: 13 residues. CDR1 and CDR2 from the germline V gene are SGHVS and FNYEAQ. V lost 1 base to trimming and J lost 8 bases, with 9 bases between them.